A single TCR beta chain is shown here with its context. This entry belongs to a study of blood T cell repertoires in COVID-19. Study-wide background: T cells, B-cell-depleted T cells, or PBMCs supplied cDNA or gDNA.

This table comes from immunoSEQ multiplex PCR, and its TCRdb copy is limited to in-frame clones, with some not included. The data contain more than 150,000 clones, under 90% of them singletons. V lost 6 bases, J lost 9 bases, and 9 bases lay in between. Germline loops: CDR1 MNHEY, CDR2 SVGAGI. This CDR3 has 11 residues. This chain joins TRBV6-5 and TRBJ2-1, with a possible D match to TRBD1 (6 bases). The sequence was collected from a human donor in a cohort sampled during active COVID-19. The specimen sequenced was peripheral blood. The CDR3 loop reads CASSPGVEQFF. For the CDR3, the DNA is TGTGCCAGCAGCCCAGGGGTTGAGCAGTTCTTC.